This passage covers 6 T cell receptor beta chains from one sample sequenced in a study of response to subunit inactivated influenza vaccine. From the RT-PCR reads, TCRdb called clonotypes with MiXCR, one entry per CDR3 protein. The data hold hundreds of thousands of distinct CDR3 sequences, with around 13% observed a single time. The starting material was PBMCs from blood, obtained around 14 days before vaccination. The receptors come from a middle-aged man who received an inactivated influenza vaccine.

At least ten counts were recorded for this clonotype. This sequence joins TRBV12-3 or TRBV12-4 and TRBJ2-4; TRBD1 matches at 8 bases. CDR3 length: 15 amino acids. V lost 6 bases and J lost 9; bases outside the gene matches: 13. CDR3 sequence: CASRSTRRTGSIQYF. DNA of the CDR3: TGTGCCAGCAGATCTACACGAAGGACAGGGTCCATTCAGTACTTC.

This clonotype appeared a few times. CDR3 nucleotides: TGTGCCAGCAGCGCCGGGAGTAGCTTGAATGAGCAGTTCTTC. Its translation: CASSAGSSLNEQFF. V and J are TRBV9 and TRBJ2-1; tentative D call: TRBD2 (6 bases). This CDR3 contains 14 residues. The germline V and J ends were trimmed by 3 bases and 7 bases, with 14 bases remaining between them. Germline lookup yields CDR1 SGDLS and CDR2 YYNGEE.

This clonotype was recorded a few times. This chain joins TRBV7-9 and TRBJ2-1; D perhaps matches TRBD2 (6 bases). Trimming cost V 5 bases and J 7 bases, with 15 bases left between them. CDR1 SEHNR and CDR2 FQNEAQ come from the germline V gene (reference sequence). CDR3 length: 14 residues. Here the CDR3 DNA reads TGTGCCAGCAGCCCGGGGACTGCAATAAATGAGCAGTTCTTC. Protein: CASSPGTAINEQFF. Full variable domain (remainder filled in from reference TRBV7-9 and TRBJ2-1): DTGVSQNPRHKITKRGQNVTFRCDPISEHNRLYWYRQTLGQGPEFLTYFQNEAQLEKSRLLSDRFSAERPKGSFSTLEIQRTEQGDSAMYLCASSPGTAINEQFFGPGTRLTVL.

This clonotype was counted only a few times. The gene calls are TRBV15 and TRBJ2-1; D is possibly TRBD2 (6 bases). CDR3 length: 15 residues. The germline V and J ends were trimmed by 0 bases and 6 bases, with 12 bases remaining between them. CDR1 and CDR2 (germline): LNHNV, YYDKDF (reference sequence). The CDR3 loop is CATSRERTTINEQFF. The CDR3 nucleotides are TGTGCCACCAGCAGAGAACGGACTACTATCAATGAGCAGTTCTTC.

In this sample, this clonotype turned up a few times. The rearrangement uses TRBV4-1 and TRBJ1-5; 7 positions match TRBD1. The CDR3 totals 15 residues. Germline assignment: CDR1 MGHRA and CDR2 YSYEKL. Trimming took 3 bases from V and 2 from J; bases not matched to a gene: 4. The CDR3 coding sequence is TGCGCCAGCAGCCAGCACAGGGGAGGCAATCAGCCCCAGCATTTT. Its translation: CASSQHRGGNQPQHF.

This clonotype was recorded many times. CDR3 region: CASRQGRNTGELFF. In DNA, the CDR3 is TGTGCCAGCAGGCAGGGACGGAACACCGGGGAGCTGTTTTTT. The chain is built from TRBV6-1 and TRBJ2-2; D assignment may be TRBD1 or TRBD2 (5 bases each). Trimming pared 6 bases from V and 1 base from J, leaving 9 bases between. Germline values: CDR1 MNHNS, CDR2 SASEGT. CDR3 length: 14 residues.